Following are 14 T cell receptor beta chains from one sample sequenced in a study of T cell changes during pregnancy in multiple sclerosis. Libraries were prepared by immunoSEQ multiplex PCR; TCRdb keeps only in-frame clonotypes and omits some of them. The table records tens of thousands of clones, 90% to 95% of them present only once. Specimen: peripheral blood, collected after pregnancy. Every receptor here comes from a female donor in good health, enrolled as a control in a pregnancy study.

There are a few counts of this clone. The chain joins TRBV19 to TRBJ1-2, with D perhaps TRBD1 (6 bases). V was cut by 4 bases and J by 9 bases, with 15 bases left in between. The CDR3 is 13 residues long. Germline V gene lookup returns CDR1 LNHDA and CDR2 SQIVND (reference sequence). The CDR3 here is CASSTPTGTSYTF. The CDR3 nucleotides read TGTGCCAGTAGTACCCCGACAGGTACGAGCTACACCTTC. The variable domain in full, completed from reference TRBV19 and TRBJ1-2, reads DGGITQSPKYLFRKEGQNVTLSCEQNLNHDAMYWYRQDPGQGLRLIYYSQIVNDFQKGDIAEGYSVSREKKESFPLTVTSAQKNPTAFYLCASSTPTGTSYTFGSGTRLTVV.

This clone was seen once. This chain joins TRBV6-5 and TRBJ2-3; 12 bases align to TRBD2. CDR3 length: 16 residues. V trimming: 2 bases; J trimming: 4 bases; junction bases outside the gene matches: 4. From germline, CDR1 is MNHEY and CDR2 SVGAGI. In DNA, the CDR3 is TGTGCCAGCAGTTACCTCGCTAGCGGGGGGGCAGATACGCAGTATTTT. It translates to CASSYLASGGADTQYF.

The chain has TRBV4-2 and TRBJ2-3, with 15 bases lining up with TRBD2. Looked up from germline, CDR1 is LGHNA and CDR2 is YNFKEQ. Trimming removed 1 base from V and 6 bases from J; junction bases left unmatched: 2. The CDR3 is made up of 16 amino acids. CDR3 nucleotide sequence: TGTGCCAGCAGCCAAGGGACTAGCGGGGGGGCCGATACGCAGTATTTT. This encodes CASSQGTSGGADTQYF.

The chain carries TRBV4-1 and TRBJ1-1, with D perhaps matching TRBD1 (6 bases). The CDR3 is 17 residues long. The germline CDR1 and CDR2 sequences are MGHRA and YSYEKL. V was pared by 1 base and J by 6 bases, with 21 bases between. The CDR3, as DNA: TGCGCCAGCAGCCAAGTGGGGGCCAGCAAAGATCGGGCTGAAGCTTTCTTT. It translates to CASSQVGASKDRAEAFF.

The rearrangement joins TRBV5-1 to TRBJ2-4; maybe TRBD1 (5 bases). Germline CDR1 is SGHRS and CDR2 is YFSETQ. V lost 2 bases to trimming and J lost 0 bases, with 12 bases between them. This CDR3 has 16 residues. In DNA, the CDR3 is TGCGCCAGCAGCTTTGGGGCAAGGGGAGCCAAAAACATTCAGTACTTC. Translating it yields CASSFGARGAKNIQYF.

The chain recombines TRBV11-3 with TRBJ2-3; tentative D call: TRBD2 (5 bases). CDR1 SGHNT and CDR2 YENEEA come from the germline V gene. CDR3 length: 14 residues. V was clipped by 10 bases and J by 3 bases, with 17 bases between them. The CDR3 is CATKAGLETDTQYF. The CDR3 nucleotides read TGTGCCACCAAAGCAGGACTCGAGACAGATACGCAGTATTTT.

The chain carries TRBV29-1 and TRBJ2-1; TRBD2 aligns across 7 bases. The V and J ends lost 5 bases and 6 bases, in that order; junction bases with no gene match: 7. The germline CDR1 and CDR2 sequences are SQVTM and ANQGSEA. This CDR3 comprises 13 residues. The CDR3 here is CSVLGGGVNEQFF. CDR3 coding DNA: TGCAGCGTTCTGGGGGGAGGGGTCAATGAGCAGTTCTTC.

This clone was seen only a few times. The rearrangement joins TRBV7-2 to TRBJ1-3; D call uncertain. There are 14 residues in the CDR3. With 5 bases removed from V and 0 bases from J, the gap between germline ends came to 8 bases. Germline CDR1 SGHTA, CDR2 FQGNSA. CDR3 nucleotides: TGTGCCAGCAGCCCCGGTGACTCTGGAAACACCATATATTTT. Protein product: CASSPGDSGNTIYF.

This clone was seen a handful of times. The V call is TRBV6-6, the J call TRBJ2-2; tentative D call: TRBD1 (5 bases). Trimming took off 7 bases at V and 1 base at J, with 7 bases between the two ends. CDR3 length: 13 residues. Looked up from germline, CDR1 is MNHNY and CDR2 is SVGAGI (reference sequence). The CDR3: CASKGQNTGELFF. The CDR3 DNA reads TGTGCCAGCAAAGGACAGAACACCGGGGAGCTGTTTTTT.

V gene TRBV5-6 combines with J gene TRBJ1-5, with 8 nucleotides matching TRBD1. Trimming removed 0 bases from V and 2 bases from J; junction bases left unmatched: 7. CDR1 is SGHDT and CDR2 is YYEEEE in the germline V gene. There are 17 residues in the CDR3. CDR3 in DNA: TGTGCCAGCAGCTTGGCCCCCGACAGGGGCGGCAATCAGCCCCAGCATTTT. Encoded protein: CASSLAPDRGGNQPQHF.

This chain joins TRBV19 and TRBJ2-2, with D perhaps matching TRBD1 (6 bases). Germline CDR1 reads LNHDA; CDR2 reads SQIVND (reference sequence). This CDR3 comprises 14 residues. Trimming took 6 bases from V and 1 from J, leaving 9 bases between them. For the CDR3, the DNA is TGTGCCAGTAGCCTACAGGGGAACACCGGGGAGCTGTTTTTT. Residues: CASSLQGNTGELFF.

This rearrangement joins TRBV7-2 to TRBJ1-3; D is unresolved. This CDR3 has 13 amino acids. Germline-derived CDR1 and CDR2 are SGHTA and FQGNSA. Trimming left V 1 base short and J 4 bases short, with 5 bases between. The CDR3 here is CASSLDTGNTIYF. CDR3 sequence (DNA): TGTGCCAGCAGCTTAGACACGGGAAACACCATATATTTT.

V and J are TRBV7-2 and TRBJ2-7, with a weak D call TRBD2 (6 bases). Trimming took 3 bases from V and 4 from J, leaving 13 bases between them. Germline-derived CDR1 and CDR2 are SGHTA and FQGNSA. The CDR3 consists of 14 residues. The CDR3 here is CASSLAGKGYEQYF. CDR3 sequence (DNA): TGTGCCAGCAGCTTGGCGGGGAAGGGATACGAGCAGTACTTC.

The V and J genes are TRBV19 and TRBJ1-4, with TRBD1 matching over 10 bases. Unmatched junction bases numbered 6, after V lost 9 bases and J lost 5 bases. Germline V gene sequence: CDR1 LNHDA, CDR2 SQIVND (reference sequence). There are 14 residues in the CDR3. In DNA form, the CDR3 reads TGTGCCAGCGGTCGGACAGGGGGGAATGAAAAACTGTTTTTT. It yields the protein CASGRTGGNEKLFF.